This T cell receptor (beta chain) is from a study of blood T cell repertoires in COVID-19. The CDR3 consists of 16 residues. CDR1 and CDR2 (germline): SGDLS, YYNGEE. Assay used: immunoSEQ multiplex PCR; TCRdb lists only in-frame clones, some missing. The sample comprises about 100,000 clones, roughly 85% of which are singletons, and 9.5% to 13% rests with the top ten. This clone was seen just once. Sequenced input: peripheral blood. This clonotype was sampled from a woman aged 65 to 85 with acute or convalescent COVID-19. This chain uses TRBV9 with TRBJ1-6, with D possibly TRBD1 on 5 matching bases. The CDR3 sequence is CPPTTRRGGTDSPLHF. In nucleotides, the CDR3 is TGTCCCCCCACCACAAGACGGGGGGGGACGGATTCACCCCTCCACTTT.